This TCR beta chain appears in the sequencing data of a study of Tregs in tolerant kidney transplant recipients. Findings and caveats of the study: The small number of patients limits these findings pending further validation. Expanding Tregs on activated donor B cells appeared to best identify donor-specific TCRbeta clones.

Data came from immunoSEQ multiplex PCR; TCRdb stores just in-frame clones and leaves some out. The sample yields some 110,000 clones, about 91% seen once. To note about this clone: Its specificity is unknown.

The germline gives CDR1 SQVTM, CDR2 ANQGSEA. Between the trimmed V and J ends, which lost 8 bases and 4 bases, there was a span of 8 bases. This CDR3 spans 10 amino acids. Thawed PBMCs were FACS-sorted into unstimulated CD4+CD25+CD127- regulatory T cells, CD4+CD25- non-regulatory cells, CD4 and CD8 cells. The origin of this receptor is a human donor in good health. Sequencing input: CD4+ T cells from blood. The rearrangement links TRBV29-1 to TRBJ2-5; no definite D call. CDR3 in amino acids: CSPPPETQYF. CDR3 nucleotides: TGCAGCCCCCCCCCAGAGACCCAGTACTTC.